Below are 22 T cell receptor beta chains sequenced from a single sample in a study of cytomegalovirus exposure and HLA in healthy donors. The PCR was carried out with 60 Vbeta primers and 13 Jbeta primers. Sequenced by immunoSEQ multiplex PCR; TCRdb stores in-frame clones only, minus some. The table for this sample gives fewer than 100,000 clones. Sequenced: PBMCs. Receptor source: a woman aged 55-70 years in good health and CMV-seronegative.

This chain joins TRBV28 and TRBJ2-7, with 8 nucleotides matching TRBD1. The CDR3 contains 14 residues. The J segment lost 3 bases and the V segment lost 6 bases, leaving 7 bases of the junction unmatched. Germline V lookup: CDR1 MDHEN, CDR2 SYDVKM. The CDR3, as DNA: TGTGCCAGCAGGCTTTACAGGGGGGACTACGAGCAGTACTTC. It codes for CASRLYRGDYEQYF.

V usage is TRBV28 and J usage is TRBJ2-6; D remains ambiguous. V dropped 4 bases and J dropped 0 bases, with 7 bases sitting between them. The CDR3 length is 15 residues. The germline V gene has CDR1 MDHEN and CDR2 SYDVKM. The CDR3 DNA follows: TGTGCCAGCAGTTCACAGTACTCTGGGGCCAACGTCCTGACTTTC. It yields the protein CASSSQYSGANVLTF.

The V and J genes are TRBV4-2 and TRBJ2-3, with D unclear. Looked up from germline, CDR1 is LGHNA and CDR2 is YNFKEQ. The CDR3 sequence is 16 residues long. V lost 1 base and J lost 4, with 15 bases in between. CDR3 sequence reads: CASSQVGLEVADTQYF. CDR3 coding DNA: TGTGCCAGCAGCCAAGTCGGTCTTGAGGTTGCAGATACGCAGTATTTT.

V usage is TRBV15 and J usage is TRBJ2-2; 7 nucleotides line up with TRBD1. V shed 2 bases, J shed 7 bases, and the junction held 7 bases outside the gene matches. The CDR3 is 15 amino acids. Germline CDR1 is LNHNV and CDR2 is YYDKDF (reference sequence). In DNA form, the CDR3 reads TGTGCCACCAGCAGATCCGACAGGGTCGGCGGGGAGCTGTTTTTT. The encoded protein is CATSRSDRVGGELFF.

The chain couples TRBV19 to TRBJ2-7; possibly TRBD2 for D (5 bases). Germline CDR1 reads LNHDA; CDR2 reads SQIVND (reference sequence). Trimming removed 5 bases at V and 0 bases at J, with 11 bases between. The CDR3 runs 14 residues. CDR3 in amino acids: CASSGTGFSYEQYF. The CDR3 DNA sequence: TGTGCCAGTAGTGGAACGGGATTCTCCTACGAGCAGTACTTC. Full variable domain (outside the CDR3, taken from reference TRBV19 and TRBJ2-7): DGGITQSPKYLFRKEGQNVTLSCEQNLNHDAMYWYRQDPGQGLRLIYYSQIVNDFQKGDIAEGYSVSREKKESFPLTVTSAQKNPTAFYLCASSGTGFSYEQYFGPGTRLTVT.

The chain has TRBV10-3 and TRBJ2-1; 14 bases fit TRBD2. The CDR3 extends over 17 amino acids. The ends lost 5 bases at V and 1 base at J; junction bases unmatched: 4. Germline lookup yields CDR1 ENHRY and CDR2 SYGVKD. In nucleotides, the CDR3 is TGTGCCATCAGTCCGGGACTAGCGGGAGATTCCTACAATGAGCAGTTCTTC. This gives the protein CAISPGLAGDSYNEQFF.

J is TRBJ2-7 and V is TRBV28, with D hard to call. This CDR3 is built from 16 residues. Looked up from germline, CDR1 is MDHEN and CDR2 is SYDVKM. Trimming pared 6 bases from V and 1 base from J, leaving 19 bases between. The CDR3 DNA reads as TGTGCCAGCAGGTTGTCCCCGCAGGTTGGGTCCTACGAGCAGTACTTC. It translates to CASRLSPQVGSYEQYF.

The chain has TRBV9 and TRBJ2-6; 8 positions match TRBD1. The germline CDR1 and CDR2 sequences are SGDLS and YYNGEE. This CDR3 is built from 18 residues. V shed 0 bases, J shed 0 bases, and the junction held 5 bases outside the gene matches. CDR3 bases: TGTGCCAGCAGCGTAGAGATGGGACAGGACTCTGGGGCCAACGTCCTGACTTTC. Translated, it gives CASSVEMGQDSGANVLTF.

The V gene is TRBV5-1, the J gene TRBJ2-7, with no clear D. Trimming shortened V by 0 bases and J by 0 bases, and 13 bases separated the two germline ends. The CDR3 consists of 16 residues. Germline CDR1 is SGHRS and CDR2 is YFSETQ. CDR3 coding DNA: TGCGCCAGCAGCTTGGCTCCGGGTGGATCCTCCTACGAGCAGTACTTC. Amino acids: CASSLAPGGSSYEQYF.

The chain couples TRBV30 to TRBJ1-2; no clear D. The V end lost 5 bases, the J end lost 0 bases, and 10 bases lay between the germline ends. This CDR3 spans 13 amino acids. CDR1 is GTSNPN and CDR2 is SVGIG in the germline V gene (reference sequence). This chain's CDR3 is CAWERGANYGYTF. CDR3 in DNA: TGTGCCTGGGAGAGAGGAGCTAACTATGGCTACACCTTC.

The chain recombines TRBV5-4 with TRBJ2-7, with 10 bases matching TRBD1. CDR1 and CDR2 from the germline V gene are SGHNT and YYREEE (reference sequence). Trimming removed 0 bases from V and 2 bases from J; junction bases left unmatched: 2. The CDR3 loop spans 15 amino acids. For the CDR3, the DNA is TGTGCCAGCAGCTTGGGGGGGACAGGGGCCTACGAGCAGTACTTC. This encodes CASSLGGTGAYEQYF.

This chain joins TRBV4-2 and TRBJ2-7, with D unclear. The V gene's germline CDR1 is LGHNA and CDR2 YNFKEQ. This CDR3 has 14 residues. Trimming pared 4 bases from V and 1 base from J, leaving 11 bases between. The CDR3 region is CASSPSVSSYEQYF. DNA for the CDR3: TGTGCCAGCAGCCCCAGCGTTTCATCCTACGAGCAGTACTTC.

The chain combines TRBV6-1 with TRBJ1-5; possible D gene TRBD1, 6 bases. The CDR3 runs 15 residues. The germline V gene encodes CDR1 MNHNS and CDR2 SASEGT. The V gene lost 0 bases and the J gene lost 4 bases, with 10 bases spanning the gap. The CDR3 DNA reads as TGTGCCAGCAGTGAAGCTGGGGGCAGGAATCAGCCCCAGCATTTT. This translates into CASSEAGGRNQPQHF.

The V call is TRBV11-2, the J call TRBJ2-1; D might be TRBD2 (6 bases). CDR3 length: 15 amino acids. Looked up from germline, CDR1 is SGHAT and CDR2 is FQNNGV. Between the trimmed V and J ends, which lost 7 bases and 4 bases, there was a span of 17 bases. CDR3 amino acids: CASNPWGLDYNEQFF. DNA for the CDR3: TGTGCCAGCAATCCGTGGGGACTGGATTACAATGAGCAGTTCTTC.

CDR3 sequence: CASSLGRQGLREQYF. CDR3 nucleotide sequence: TGTGCCAGCAGCCTAGGCAGACAGGGCCTCCGCGAGCAGTACTTC. The V and J genes are TRBV11-2 and TRBJ2-7; 7 nucleotides line up with TRBD1. J lost 6 bases, V lost 5 bases, and 13 bases had no gene match. The germline V gene has CDR1 SGHAT and CDR2 FQNNGV. The CDR3 runs 15 residues.

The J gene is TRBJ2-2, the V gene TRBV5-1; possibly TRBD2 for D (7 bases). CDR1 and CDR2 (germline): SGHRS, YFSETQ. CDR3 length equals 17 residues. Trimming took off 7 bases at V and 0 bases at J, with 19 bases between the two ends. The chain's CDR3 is CASYPGGGNANTGELFF. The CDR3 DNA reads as TGCGCCAGCTACCCAGGCGGGGGCAATGCGAACACCGGGGAGCTGTTTTTT.

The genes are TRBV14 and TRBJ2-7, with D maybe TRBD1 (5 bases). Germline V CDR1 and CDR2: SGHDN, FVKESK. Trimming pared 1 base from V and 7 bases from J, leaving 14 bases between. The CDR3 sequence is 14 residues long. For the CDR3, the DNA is TGTGCCAGCAGCCAAGGACAGATGTCTCATGAGCAGTACTTC. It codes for CASSQGQMSHEQYF.

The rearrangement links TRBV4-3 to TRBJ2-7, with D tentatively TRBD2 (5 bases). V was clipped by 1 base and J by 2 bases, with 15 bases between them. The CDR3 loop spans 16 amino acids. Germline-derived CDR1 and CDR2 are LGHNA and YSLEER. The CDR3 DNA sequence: TGCGCCAGCAGCCAAGCACAAACGCTAGCTACCTACGAGCAGTACTTC. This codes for CASSQAQTLATYEQYF.

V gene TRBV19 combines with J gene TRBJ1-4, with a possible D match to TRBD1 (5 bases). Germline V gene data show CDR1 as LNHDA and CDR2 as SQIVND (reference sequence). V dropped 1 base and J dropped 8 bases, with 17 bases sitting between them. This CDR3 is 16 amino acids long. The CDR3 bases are TGTGCCAGTAGTATAGGGGACCGCTCCGGGAGGGAAAAACTGTTTTTT. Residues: CASSIGDRSGREKLFF.

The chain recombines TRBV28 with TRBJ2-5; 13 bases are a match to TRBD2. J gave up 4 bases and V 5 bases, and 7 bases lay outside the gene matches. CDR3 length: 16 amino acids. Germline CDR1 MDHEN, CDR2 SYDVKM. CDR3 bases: TGTGCCAGCAGTCTAACGGGGACTAGCGGGACAGAGACCCAGTACTTC. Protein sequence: CASSLTGTSGTETQYF. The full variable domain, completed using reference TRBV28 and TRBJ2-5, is DVKVTQSSRYLVKRTGEKVFLECVQDMDHENMFWYRQDPGLGLRLIYFSYDVKMKEKGDIPEGYSVSREKKERFSLILESASTNQTSMYLCASSLTGTSGTETQYFGPGTRLLVL.

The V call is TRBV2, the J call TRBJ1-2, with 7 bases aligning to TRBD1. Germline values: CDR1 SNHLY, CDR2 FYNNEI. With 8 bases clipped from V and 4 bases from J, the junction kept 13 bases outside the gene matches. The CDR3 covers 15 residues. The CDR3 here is CASGGPGQQFYGYTF. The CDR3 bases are TGTGCCAGCGGCGGACCGGGACAGCAATTCTATGGCTACACCTTC. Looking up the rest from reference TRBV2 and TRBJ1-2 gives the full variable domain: EPEVTQTPSHQVTQMGQEVILRCVPISNHLYFYWYRQILGQKVEFLVSFYNNEISEKSEIFDDQFSVERPDGSNFTLKIRSTKLEDSAMYFCASGGPGQQFYGYTFGSGTRLTVV.

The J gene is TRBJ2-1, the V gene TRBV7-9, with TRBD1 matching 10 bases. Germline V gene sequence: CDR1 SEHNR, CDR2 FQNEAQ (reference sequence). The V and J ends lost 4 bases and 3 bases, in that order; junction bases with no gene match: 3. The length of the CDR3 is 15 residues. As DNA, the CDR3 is TGTGCCAGCAGCTCTGGGACAGGGGACTACAATGAGCAGTTCTTC. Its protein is CASSSGTGDYNEQFF.